Reported below is one T cell receptor beta chain. Its antigen is currently not known. No base quality information exists; no much larger clone differs at one position. CDR1 and CDR2 (MNHEY, SVGEGT) derive from the germline V gene. V loses 4 bases of germline sequence and J loses 4 bases, and the interval between the two ends is 18 bases. From the cysteine through the phenylalanine, the CDR3 covers 16 amino acids. Solely the CDR3 DNA is kept, with 48 bases framed from the first base. Library preparation was by PCR. The instrument was a NextSeq 500. Preparation of bulk TCR libraries followed a previously described approach, with the TCR primers listed in Table S5. The Qiagen AllPrep DNA/RNA kit was used to purify total RNA. Before analysis, reads from multiple sequencing runs of the same library were pooled. Regarding the original processing steps: Reads were retained only if the reads had an exact TCR constant sequence, and the retained reads were trimmed to 150 nt and grouped according to their 12-nt molecular barcodes. Within each barcode group, reads were sub-clustered at a 15% Levenshtein threshold, and quality-weighted consensus sequences were built per RNA molecule. Non-functional sequences were filtered out, along with any lower-count sequence sitting one edit away from another sequence. Based on a fit of two negative binomial distributions, barcode sub-clusters having less than 20% of the maximum read count were discarded. The public reads were reprocessed in TCRdb via fastp at Q25 and MiXCR, keeping in-frame beta chains. Duplicate CDR3 protein sequences are folded into a single record with the most common DNA and genes. The V and J calls reflect TCRdb's pipeline rather than the authors' work. Across this sample there are about 330,000 distinct CDR3 sequences, with roughly a quarter seen only once. The ten largest make up approximately 0.74% of the sample.

These data are taken from a study of molecular identifiers for immune sequencing clone quantification listed by TCRdb under 2018. About the study as a whole: For a replicate experiment, RNA from around 18,000 or 91,000 naive CD8 T cells was divided into five aliquots, and four of the five aliquots were sequenced. This methods study used CD8 T cells to benchmark TCR RNA copy counting and molecular-identifier clustering-based TCR repertoire sequencing (MIDCIRS).

Libraries of naive CD8 T cells were built from anywhere between about 18,000 and 1,000,000 sorted cells, with 10%, 30% or 50% of the purified RNA used. Naive CD8 T cells, defined as CD8+CD4-CCR7+CD45RA+, were FACS-sorted into RLT Plus buffer on a BD FACSAria II. To test detection sensitivity, Jurkat RNA equivalent to more than 9 TCR copies was spiked into samples of about 19,000-1,100,000 naive CD8 T cells. CD8 T cells were enriched with RosetteSep CD8+ T Cell Enrichment Cocktail and Ficoll-Paque, followed by ACK red cell lysis. Summary of the overall study and its limitations: Identical TCR molecules sharing a barcode could cause highly expanded clone sizes to be underestimated. Modeling estimated 3 to 3.5 recovered TCR RNA copies per cell, compared with about 10 by digital PCR, which implies 30% to 35% capture efficiency. The naive libraries included spiked-in Jurkat TCR RNA (over nine copies' worth), and this RNA is not part of the donor repertoire. When barcode sub-clustering was left out, chimeric consensus sequences inflated TCR diversity, with chimeras reaching as high as 47%. Even against a background of one million naive CD8 T cells, spiked-in Jurkat TCR RNA amounting to a single cell's worth was reported to be detectable. In CMV-specific effector cells, clones with more than 20 RNA copies accounted for over 97% of molecules, whereas in naive cells such clones accounted for under 1%.

Sequencing used naive CD8+ T cells from blood, with Jurkat cell RNA spiked in. Read against the paper, the sample's cell subset or site label means: FACS-sorted CD8+CD4-CCR7+CD45RA+ naive T cells. The sequence joins TRBV6-2 or TRBV6-3 to TRBJ2-3; the D gene could be either TRBD1 or TRBD2, each agreeing at 6 bases. The clonotype comes from a human donor in good health. Some libraries in this study had Jurkat cell RNA spiked in. The CDR3 reads CASSSPLEGEPDTQYF. The nucleotides read TGTGCCAGCAGTTCCCCATTGGAGGGGGAGCCAGATACGCAGTATTTT.